This TCR beta chain was sequenced in a study of CD4+ T cells in melanoma. General study results and limits: Diverse differentiation states were reported for melanoma neoantigen-specific CD4+ T cells. A reported correlation linked neoantigen-specific CD4+ T cells to CD8+, macrophage and B cell function.

CDR1 MGHDK and CDR2 SYGVNS come from the germline V gene. Trimming cost V 3 bases and J 2 bases, with 12 bases left between them. The CDR3 extends over 15 amino acids. To note about this clone: Its antigen remains unknown.

Generated by immunoSEQ multiplex PCR, the TCRdb table keeps only in-frame clones and is missing some. The table includes fewer than 11,000 clones, around three quarters detected once. This chain joins TRBV25-1 and TRBJ2-3, with D possibly being TRBD1 (5 bases). The source is a human donor with melanoma. The sample consisted of cells from a culture (not recorded whether cultured in vitro). CDR3 sequence reads: CASSDATAHTDTQYF. As DNA, the CDR3 is TGTGCCAGCAGTGATGCGACAGCCCACACAGATACGCAGTATTTT. The whole variable domain, remainder taken from reference TRBV25-1 and TRBJ2-3, is EADIYQTPRYLVIGTGKKITLECSQTMGHDKMYWYQQDPGMELHLIHYSYGVNSTEKGDLSSESTVSRIRTEHFPLTLESARPSHTSQYLCASSDATAHTDTQYFGPGTRLTVL.